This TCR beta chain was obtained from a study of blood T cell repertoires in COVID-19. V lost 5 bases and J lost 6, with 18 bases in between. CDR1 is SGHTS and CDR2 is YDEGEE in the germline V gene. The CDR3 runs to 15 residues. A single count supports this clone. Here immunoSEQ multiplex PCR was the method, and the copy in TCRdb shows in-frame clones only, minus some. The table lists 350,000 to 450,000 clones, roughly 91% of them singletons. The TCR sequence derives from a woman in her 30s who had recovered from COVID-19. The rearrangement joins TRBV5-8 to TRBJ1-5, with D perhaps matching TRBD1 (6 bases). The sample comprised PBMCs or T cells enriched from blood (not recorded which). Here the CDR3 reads CASRGKWGQFQPQHF. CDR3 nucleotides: TGTGCCAGCAGGGGAAAATGGGGGCAGTTTCAGCCCCAGCATTTT.